A single T cell receptor (beta chain) is shown here with its context. This table comes from immunoSEQ multiplex PCR, and its TCRdb copy is limited to in-frame clones, with some not included. The data hold about 50,000 clones, with around 31% observed a single time. The CDR3 consists of 14 residues. Germline loops: CDR1 MNHEY, CDR2 SVGAGI. Trimming took off 5 bases at V and 9 bases at J, with 17 bases between the two ends. The data originate from a study of tumour-infiltrating T cells in Burkitt lymphoma. The overall study: The Burkitt lymphoma cohort spanned all epidemiological subtypes. Survival, overall and progression-free, tracked with productive clonality.

Sequencing used tumor tissue. This clonotype originated in a human donor with Burkitt lymphoma. This sequence joins TRBV6-5 and TRBJ2-1, with a tentative D call TRBD2 (6 bases). The CDR3 region is CASSALSEAGEQFF. The CDR3 coding sequence is TGTGCCAGCAGTGCACTCTCGGAAGCGGGTGAGCAGTTCTTC.